One sample yielded the 16 T cell receptor beta chains listed below, sequenced in a study of blood T cell repertoires in COVID-19. Sequenced by immunoSEQ multiplex PCR; TCRdb stores in-frame clones only, minus some. The sample yields about 170,000 clones, around nine tenths seen once. Sequences were obtained from peripheral blood. These receptor sequences come from a man aged 18 to 30 with active or convalescent COVID-19.

The J gene is TRBJ2-7, the V gene TRBV6-5, with D possibly matching TRBD1 (6 bases). Germline V gene lookup returns CDR1 MNHEY and CDR2 SVGAGI. Trimming stripped 3 bases from V and 4 bases from J, with 13 bases between. CDR3 length: 14 amino acids. CDR3 loop: CASSYAAQGYEQYF. For the CDR3, the DNA is TGTGCCAGCAGTTATGCAGCGCAGGGGTACGAGCAGTACTTC.

The rearrangement uses TRBV4-2 and TRBJ2-1; 7 bases match TRBD2. The CDR3 covers 17 residues. Looked up from germline, CDR1 is LGHNA and CDR2 is YNFKEQ. The V gene end was trimmed by 1 base and the J gene end by 7 bases; junction bases not matched to a gene: 13. CDR3 loop: CASSQGGSGSPGNEQFF. The CDR3 region has the DNA TGTGCCAGCAGCCAAGGGGGTAGCGGGTCCCCCGGGAATGAGCAGTTCTTC.

This clone appeared a single time. The J gene is TRBJ2-2, the V gene TRBV7-9; D not resolved. The CDR3 totals 14 residues. Germline lookup yields CDR1 SEHNR and CDR2 FQNEAQ (reference sequence). Deletions cut 7 bases from V and 4 bases from J, with 13 bases between. In DNA, the CDR3 is TGTGCCAGCACCCAAAACCTAGTCACCGGGGAGCTGTTTTTT. This codes for CASTQNLVTGELFF.

In regard to this clone: This sample includes further DNA sequences coding for the same CDR3. The chain links TRBV9 to TRBJ1-5; a possible D gene is TRBD1 (5 bases). There are 14 residues in the CDR3. V dropped 0 bases and J dropped 2 bases, with 6 bases sitting between them. Germline V CDR1 and CDR2: SGDLS, YYNGEE. Here the CDR3 DNA reads TGTGCCAGCAGCGTAGGGGGGGGCAATCAGCCCCAGCATTTT. Translating it yields CASSVGGGNQPQHF.

The chain couples TRBV6-8 to TRBJ2-7; 9 bases match TRBD1. The germline V gene encodes CDR1 MNHGY and CDR2 SAAAGT. This CDR3 is 16 amino acids long. Trimming cost V 2 bases and J 5 bases; bases outside gene matches: 10. The DNA of the CDR3 is TGTGCCAGCAGTTACGAGGGACAGGGCGTTTACAACGAGCAGTACGTC. It specifies CASSYEGQGVYNEQYV.

V is TRBV7-6 and J is TRBJ1-4; maybe TRBD1 (6 bases). This CDR3 has 13 residues. Germline values: CDR1 SGHVS, CDR2 FNYEAQ. Between the trimmed V and J ends, which lost 3 bases and 11 bases, there was a span of 13 bases. This CDR3 reads CASSFPGARKLFF. DNA for the CDR3: TGTGCCAGCAGCTTTCCAGGGGCGAGGAAACTGTTTTTT.

This chain joins TRBV27 and TRBJ2-7, with D possibly TRBD2 on 5 matching bases. Germline CDR1 and CDR2: MNHEY and SMNVEV (reference sequence). This CDR3 contains 15 residues. The ends were cut back, 0 bases at V and 3 bases at J, with 12 bases in the middle. CDR3 loop: CASSLSVPAVYEQYF. The CDR3 coding sequence is TGTGCCAGCAGTTTATCGGTTCCAGCGGTCTACGAGCAGTACTTC.

V and J are TRBV27 and TRBJ2-1, with 10 bases lining up with TRBD1. V gave up 5 bases and J gave up 0 bases; unmatched junction bases: 10. Per germline, CDR1 MNHEY and CDR2 SMNVEV (reference sequence). The CDR3 loop spans 18 amino acids. CDR3 coding DNA: TGTGCCAGCAGTGTAGACCGGGACAGGGGTTACTCCTACAATGAGCAGTTCTTC. Its translation is CASSVDRDRGYSYNEQFF.

The chain links TRBV18 to TRBJ1-1; D gene uncertain. The CDR3 extends over 16 amino acids. V was pared by 2 bases and J by 0 bases, with 13 bases between. Looked up from germline, CDR1 is KGHSH and CDR2 is LQKENI. The CDR3 DNA sequence: TGTGCCAGCTCACCATTCAACCGGGATTTGAACACTGAAGCTTTCTTT. Its translation: CASSPFNRDLNTEAFF.

This chain connects TRBV11-2 to TRBJ1-5; D remains unclear. The germline V and J ends were trimmed by 0 bases and 7 bases, with 7 bases remaining between them. The V gene's germline CDR1 is SGHAT and CDR2 FQNNGV. This CDR3 region has 13 residues. This chain's CDR3 is CASSLDRGQPQHF. In nucleotides, the CDR3 is TGTGCCAGCAGCTTAGATCGAGGGCAGCCCCAGCATTTT.

The chain links TRBV14 to TRBJ1-6, with 9 bases that match TRBD1. Trimming took 5 bases from V and 8 from J; bases not matched to a gene: 4. The CDR3 length is 14 residues. The germline V gene has CDR1 SGHDN and CDR2 FVKESK. The CDR3 loop reads CASSSGQGYSPLHF. CDR3 in DNA: TGTGCCAGCAGCTCTGGACAGGGGTATTCACCCCTCCACTTT. The whole variable domain, remainder taken from reference TRBV14 and TRBJ1-6, is EAGVTQFPSHSVIEKGQTVTLRCDPISGHDNLYWYRRVMGKEIKFLLHFVKESKQDESGMPNNRFLAERTGGTYSTLKVQPAELEDSGVYFCASSSGQGYSPLHFGNGTRLTVT.

The J gene is TRBJ2-5, the V gene TRBV5-1, with TRBD1 as a possible D gene (5 bases). The ends were cut back, 0 bases at V and 5 bases at J, with 11 bases in the middle. Germline lookup yields CDR1 SGHRS and CDR2 YFSETQ. The CDR3 spans 14 residues. The chain's CDR3 is CASSLGAPGETQYF. DNA of the CDR3: TGCGCCAGCAGCTTGGGGGCTCCAGGGGAGACCCAGTACTTC.

The CDR3 nucleotides read TGTGCCAGCAGCGTATGGACAGGGCCCCCAGATACGCAGTATTTT. Its translation: CASSVWTGPPDTQYF. The V and J genes are TRBV9 and TRBJ2-3; 8 nucleotides agree with TRBD1. V lost 1 base and J lost 4; bases outside the gene matches: 5. Per the germline V gene, CDR1 is SGDLS and CDR2 is YYNGEE. There are 15 residues in the CDR3.

This clone has only one observation. This sequence joins TRBV12-5 and TRBJ2-7; D may be TRBD2 (7 bases). Germline V gives CDR1 LGHNT, CDR2 FRNRAP. The CDR3 totals 16 residues. V lost 0 bases and J 5 bases, leaving 17 bases between the germline ends. For the CDR3, the DNA is TGTGCTAGTGGTTTGGTAGCATCCGGGGGGCACGACGAGCAGTACGTC. This gives the protein CASGLVASGGHDEQYV.

This clone was recorded a few times. The rearrangement uses TRBV4-1 and TRBJ2-7; 10 positions agree with TRBD2. J gave up 10 bases and V 4 bases, and 13 bases lay outside the gene matches. The CDR3 length is 15 residues. Per the germline V gene, CDR1 is MGHRA and CDR2 is YSYEKL. In DNA form, the CDR3 reads TGCGCCAGCAGCCCCAGGGGACTAGCGAACGACTTACAGTACTTC. Residues: CASSPRGLANDLQYF.

The genes are TRBV6-1 and TRBJ1-2; no reliable D call. The CDR3 has 11 amino acids. V lost 3 bases, J lost 8 bases, and 7 bases lay in between. Germline loops: CDR1 MNHNS, CDR2 SASEGT. In nucleotides, the CDR3 is TGTGCCAGCAGTGATCGGAGGGGCTACACCTTC. This encodes CASSDRRGYTF.